The 27 T cell receptor beta chains below come from one sample, sequenced in a study of control samples from healthy donors and cancer patients. TCRdb's table, derived via immunoSEQ multiplex PCR, lists solely in-frame clones and lacks some. The data contain 150,000 to 200,000 clones, 80% to 95% of them singletons. Sequenced input: blood. The receptors here all came from a woman in her twenties or thirties in good health.

The chain recombines TRBV28 with TRBJ2-7, with D possibly called TRBD1 or TRBD2 (5 bases each). V was clipped by 3 bases and J by 4 bases, with 16 bases between them. Germline V CDR1 and CDR2: MDHEN, SYDVKM. The CDR3 length is 15 residues. This chain's CDR3 is CASSFIGGGGYEQYF. CDR3 bases: TGTGCCAGCAGTTTTATTGGTGGGGGTGGGTACGAGCAGTACTTC.

This chain uses TRBV5-6 with TRBJ2-4; D might be TRBD1 (7 bases). This CDR3 is built from 17 residues. V lost 3 bases, J lost 16 bases, and 32 bases lay in between. From germline, CDR1 is SGHDT and CDR2 YYEEEE. DNA for the CDR3: TGTGCCAGCAGCTCTGTGTCGGGGGCCGGGACAGAAGGGGTAGGATACTTC. It specifies CASSSVSGAGTEGVGYF.

The chain links TRBV28 to TRBJ2-1; 7 bases map to TRBD1. The CDR3 covers 15 residues. Germline V lookup: CDR1 MDHEN, CDR2 SYDVKM. J was trimmed by 6 bases and V by 3 bases; bases with no gene match: 8. CDR3 loop: CASSFPGTAPNEQFF. Here the CDR3 DNA reads TGTGCCAGCAGTTTTCCCGGGACAGCCCCCAATGAGCAGTTCTTC.

This chain uses TRBV7-2 with TRBJ2-7, with 9 bases that match TRBD2. Germline assignment: CDR1 SGHTA and CDR2 FQGNSA. CDR3 size: 15 residues. Trimming took 5 bases from V and 0 from J; bases not matched to a gene: 5. CDR3 DNA: TGTGCCAGCAGCCGTACTAGCGGGTACTCCTACGAGCAGTACTTC. Protein product: CASSRTSGYSYEQYF.

J is TRBJ2-5 and V is TRBV27, with D possibly matching TRBD2 (5 bases). CDR1 is MNHEY, CDR2 SMNVEV, per germline (reference sequence). The CDR3 totals 14 residues. V was pared by 5 bases and J by 1 base, with 11 bases between. The CDR3 sequence is CASSELGFQETQYF. CDR3 DNA sequence: TGTGCCAGCAGTGAACTAGGGTTCCAAGAGACCCAGTACTTC.

The chain employs TRBV6-5 and TRBJ2-1; 8 bases match TRBD2. Trimming at V came to 6 bases and at J to 7 bases, leaving 5 bases not matched to a gene. From germline, CDR1 is MNHEY and CDR2 SVGAGI. The CDR3 is 13 amino acids. The chain's CDR3 is CASRGRLANEQFF. CDR3 nucleotides: TGTGCCAGCAGGGGTAGACTAGCGAATGAGCAGTTCTTC.

This clone was observed once. The rearrangement joins TRBV7-9 to TRBJ2-5; 13 nucleotides agree with TRBD2. CDR1 is SEHNR, CDR2 FQNEAQ, per germline (reference sequence). The length of the CDR3 is 18 residues. The junction had 11 bases not matched to a gene; V was cut back by 5 bases and J by 2 bases. The chain's CDR3 is CASSASPWTSGGQETQYF. CDR3 in DNA: TGTGCCAGCAGCGCTAGCCCCTGGACTAGCGGGGGACAAGAGACCCAGTACTTC.

This sequence joins TRBV19 and TRBJ2-2; no clear D. V was pared by 0 bases and J by 5 bases, with 7 bases between. Germline CDR1 reads LNHDA; CDR2 reads SQIVND (reference sequence). The CDR3 length is 14 residues. The CDR3 protein is CASSIEQATGELFF. CDR3 DNA sequence: TGTGCCAGTAGTATAGAGCAGGCAACCGGGGAGCTGTTTTTT.

The rearrangement joins TRBV7-9 to TRBJ1-1; 7 nucleotides line up with TRBD1. The CDR3 is made up of 16 amino acids. The germline gives CDR1 SEHNR, CDR2 FQNEAQ (reference sequence). The trim removed 4 bases at V and 5 bases at J, leaving 13 bases unmatched. The CDR3 is CASSSRGTAERTEAFF. DNA of the CDR3: TGTGCCAGCAGCTCACGTGGGACAGCTGAACGGACTGAAGCTTTCTTT.

V and J are TRBV3-1 (or the pseudogene TRBV3-2) and TRBJ2-2; 7 bases are shared with TRBD2. The V gene's germline CDR1 is LGHDT and CDR2 YNNKEL (reference sequence). Germline trimming cut 4 bases from V and 7 bases from J; bases unmatched to any gene: 18. The CDR3 runs to 18 residues. The CDR3 region has the DNA TGTGCCAGCAGCCGAAAACCCCCCGGGCTAGCGGATAGCGGGGAGCTGTTTTTT. Amino acids: CASSRKPPGLADSGELFF.

V and J are TRBV24-1 and TRBJ1-4; TRBD1 agrees at 11 bases. Germline V CDR1 and CDR2: KGHDR, SFDVKD. This CDR3 has 17 amino acids. V was clipped by 2 bases and J by 1 base; unmatched bases: 2. This chain's CDR3 is CATSDWGQGGTNEKLFF. The CDR3 DNA reads TGTGCCACCAGTGATTGGGGACAGGGGGGAACTAATGAAAAACTGTTTTTT.

V usage is TRBV6-6 and J usage is TRBJ2-3, with D unresolved. Germline lookup yields CDR1 MNHNY and CDR2 SVGAGI (reference sequence). The CDR3 covers 16 residues. V shed 2 bases and J shed 0 bases, with 12 bases lying between them. The CDR3 DNA reads TGTGCCAGCAGTTACATAACATTCCCTAGCACAGATACGCAGTATTTT. Translating gives CASSYITFPSTDTQYF.

In this sample, this clone turned up once. CDR3 DNA sequence: TGTGCCAGCAAACAGGGGGGTCCCTACTCGAACACTGAAGCTTTCTTT. Amino acids: CASKQGGPYSNTEAFF. The rearrangement joins TRBV27 to TRBJ1-1; TRBD1 matches at 8 bases. The CDR3 spans 16 residues. Per germline, CDR1 MNHEY and CDR2 SMNVEV (reference sequence). V trimming: 7 bases; J trimming: 1 base; junction bases outside the gene matches: 11.

This rearrangement joins TRBV11-2 to TRBJ2-1; D possibly corresponds to TRBD2 (5 bases). V was cut by 5 bases and J by 6 bases, with 11 bases left in between. From germline, CDR1 is SGHAT and CDR2 FQNNGV. The CDR3 consists of 13 residues. CDR3 sequence (DNA): TGTGCCAGCAGCCTATCAGCGGTCAATGAGCAGTTCTTC. It codes for CASSLSAVNEQFF.

This sequence joins TRBV28 and TRBJ1-5; D perhaps matches TRBD1 (6 bases). This CDR3 contains 15 residues. Trimming removed 7 bases from V and 1 base from J, with 14 bases in between. CDR1 is MDHEN, CDR2 SYDVKM, per germline. CDR3 nucleotides: TGTGCCAGCACCCTCCGGGGGCTCAGCAATCAGCCCCAGCATTTT. Residues: CASTLRGLSNQPQHF.

J is TRBJ1-4 and V is TRBV6-6; D is unresolved. The CDR3 consists of 14 residues. The V end was cut by 4 bases, the J end by 5 bases, with 11 bases between. CDR1 and CDR2 (germline): MNHNY, SVGAGI (reference sequence). The CDR3 nucleotides read TGTGCCAGCAGTTCATGGGAAGGGAATGAAAAACTGTTTTTT. This translates into CASSSWEGNEKLFF.

The V gene is TRBV12-5, the J gene TRBJ2-2, with 8 bases aligning to TRBD1. V shed 4 bases and J 5 bases; nucleotides not matched to a gene: 3. CDR3 length: 14 amino acids. Germline V gene data show CDR1 as LGHNT and CDR2 as FRNRAP. The CDR3 loop is CASGSTGETGELFF. The DNA for the CDR3 is TGTGCTAGTGGTTCGACAGGGGAAACCGGGGAGCTGTTTTTT. The whole variable domain, remainder taken from reference TRBV12-5 and TRBJ2-2, is DARVTQTPRHKVTEMGQEVTMRCQPILGHNTVFWYRQTMMQGLELLAYFRNRAPLDDSGMPKDRFSAEMPDATLATLKIQPSEPRDSAVYFCASGSTGETGELFFGEGSRLTVL.

V and J are TRBV7-8 and TRBJ1-2; TRBD1 matches at 7 bases. Germline CDR1 SGHVS, CDR2 FQNEAQ. The CDR3 length is 16 residues. After removal of 5 bases from V and 4 bases from J, the junction contained 13 bases not matched to a gene. The CDR3 region is CASSPPRDRAGYGYTF. CDR3 DNA sequence: TGTGCCAGCAGCCCTCCCCGCGACAGGGCGGGCTATGGCTACACCTTC.

The chain employs TRBV12-3 or TRBV12-4 and TRBJ2-5; D may correspond to TRBD1 or TRBD2 (5 bases each). The CDR3 covers 13 residues. V lost 6 bases to trimming and J lost 2 bases, with 10 bases between them. CDR3 protein: CASSVWGQETQYF. CDR3 DNA sequence: TGTGCCAGCAGCGTTTGGGGGCAAGAGACCCAGTACTTC.

The gene calls are TRBV4-3 and TRBJ1-3; possible D gene TRBD1, 6 bases. CDR3 length: 15 residues. Germline CDR1 and CDR2: LGHNA and YSLEER. The V gene lost 3 bases and the J gene lost 1 base, with 10 bases spanning the gap. As DNA, the CDR3 is TGCGCCAGCAGCCAGGACAGCACTTCTGGAAACACCATATATTTT. It specifies CASSQDSTSGNTIYF.

CDR3 DNA sequence: TGTGCCAGCAGTTTTGGGGGAAATGGCTACGAGCAGTACTTC. Protein product: CASSFGGNGYEQYF. The chain has TRBV28 and TRBJ2-7; D could derive from TRBD1 or TRBD2 (5 bases each). The CDR3 is 14 residues long. V lost 3 bases and J 3 bases, leaving 12 bases between the germline ends. Germline CDR1 reads MDHEN; CDR2 reads SYDVKM.

The chain has TRBV5-5 and TRBJ1-5; possibly TRBD1 for D (6 bases). The V gene's germline CDR1 is SGHKS and CDR2 YYEKEE (reference sequence). CDR3 length equals 16 residues. Trimming took off 1 base at V and 7 bases at J, with 18 bases between the two ends. The CDR3 DNA is TGTGCCAGCAGCTTGATCGCGACAGGTCAGGAGCAGCCCCAGCATTTT. Its translation: CASSLIATGQEQPQHF.

This chain joins TRBV5-5 and TRBJ2-1, with D perhaps TRBD2 (5 bases). There are 13 residues in the CDR3. V shed 4 bases and J shed 10 bases, with 15 bases lying between them. Germline CDR1 and CDR2: SGHKS and YYEKEE (reference sequence). The DNA of the CDR3 is TGTGCCAGCAGCCCCCCCTCGGGATTGGAGCAGTTCTTC. Translated, it gives CASSPPSGLEQFF.

The J gene is TRBJ2-1, the V gene TRBV4-1, with 13 nucleotides matching TRBD2. Trimming took 7 bases from V and 11 from J; bases not matched to a gene: 2. This CDR3 has 12 amino acids. Germline V gene lookup returns CDR1 MGHRA and CDR2 YSYEKL. The CDR3 here is CASTGTSGKQFF. CDR3 bases: TGCGCCAGCACCGGGACTAGCGGGAAGCAGTTCTTC.

V and J are TRBV27 and TRBJ2-1; TRBD1 might be the D (6 bases). V lost 6 bases and J lost 3, with 15 bases in between. Germline V CDR1 and CDR2: MNHEY, SMNVEV (reference sequence). The CDR3 sequence is 15 residues long. The CDR3: CASSGRTARYNEQFF. CDR3 nucleotides: TGTGCCAGCAGCGGCCGGACAGCGCGCTACAATGAGCAGTTCTTC.

J is TRBJ1-5 and V is TRBV19; perhaps TRBD1 as D (5 bases). This CDR3 is built from 14 residues. V lost 3 bases and J 5 bases, leaving 11 bases between the germline ends. Germline values: CDR1 LNHDA, CDR2 SQIVND (reference sequence). The CDR3 sequence is CASSIWGVDQPQHF. The CDR3 nucleotides read TGTGCCAGTAGTATCTGGGGGGTAGATCAGCCCCAGCATTTT.

The chain recombines TRBV6-2 or TRBV6-3 with TRBJ2-5; the match to TRBD2 covers 9 bases. Germline lookup yields CDR1 MNHEY and CDR2 SVGEGT. The CDR3 is 17 amino acids. V lost 0 bases and J lost 5; bases outside the gene matches: 10. The CDR3 DNA reads as TGTGCCAGCAGTTACTCGAGGCGGGCGGGAGGGTTGGAGACCCAGTACTTC. It specifies CASSYSRRAGGLETQYF.